Following are 23 T cell receptor beta chains from one sample sequenced in a study of blood T cell repertoires in COVID-19. Method: immunoSEQ multiplex PCR; TCRdb's copy keeps in-frame clones and lacks some. Counted here are 350,000 to 450,000 clones, roughly 92% occurring once; the ten biggest clones make up around 0.94%. Source material: PBMCs or T cells enriched from blood (not recorded which). These receptors were taken from a woman aged 40-49 years who had been exposed to COVID-19.

V gene TRBV9 combines with J gene TRBJ2-3, with D maybe TRBD2 (6 bases). CDR1 and CDR2 from the germline V gene are SGDLS and YYNGEE. V was clipped by 4 bases and J by 6 bases, with 18 bases between them. This CDR3 spans 15 amino acids. The CDR3 protein is CASSHSMGGRDTQYF. CDR3 sequence (DNA): TGTGCCAGCAGCCATTCCATGGGGGGAAGGGATACGCAGTATTTT.

This sequence joins TRBV18 and TRBJ1-5; 7 nucleotides agree with TRBD1. The CDR3 extends over 14 amino acids. Trimming took 4 bases from V and 5 from J; bases not matched to a gene: 5. Germline loops: CDR1 KGHSH, CDR2 LQKENI. This chain's CDR3 is CASSLEGADQPQHF. CDR3 nucleotides: TGTGCCAGCTCACTTGAGGGGGCGGATCAGCCCCAGCATTTT.

The chain has TRBV19 and TRBJ1-2; a possible D gene is TRBD1 (6 bases). Trimming cost V 0 bases and J 4 bases, with 9 bases left between them. This CDR3 has 14 residues. The germline V gene has CDR1 LNHDA and CDR2 SQIVND (reference sequence). The CDR3 region is CASSIDGGAYGYTF. The CDR3, as DNA: TGTGCCAGTAGTATAGATGGGGGCGCCTATGGCTACACCTTC.

In DNA form, the CDR3 reads TGTGCCACCAGTGAGTCAGGGACTAGCGGGAGGTCTAAGACCCAGTACTTC. This translates into CATSESGTSGRSKTQYF. This chain joins TRBV24-1 and TRBJ2-5; 15 nucleotides match TRBD2. The CDR3 contains 17 residues. CDR1 and CDR2 (germline): KGHDR, SFDVKD. V dropped 4 bases and J dropped 6; count of bases not matched to a gene: 8.

The sample holds a few counts of this clone. The chain recombines TRBV9 with TRBJ2-7, with 10 nucleotides matching TRBD2. Trimming cost V 4 bases and J 4 bases; bases outside gene matches: 5. From germline, CDR1 is SGDLS and CDR2 YYNGEE. The CDR3 contains 14 residues. The CDR3 sequence: CASSITSGTYEQYF. The CDR3 region has the DNA TGTGCCAGCAGCATAACTAGCGGGACTTACGAGCAGTACTTC.

The chain employs TRBV27 and TRBJ1-5, with D perhaps matching TRBD1 (5 bases). Germline CDR1 reads MNHEY; CDR2 reads SMNVEV (reference sequence). The CDR3 loop spans 13 amino acids. Trimming removed 10 bases at V and 10 bases at J, with 20 bases between. CDR3: CATGDLGLGPQHF. The DNA for the CDR3 is TGTGCCACGGGGGACCTAGGACTTGGACCCCAGCATTTT.

This sequence joins TRBV25-1 and TRBJ2-1; D is perhaps TRBD1 (6 bases). CDR1 and CDR2 (germline): MGHDK, SYGVNS. The CDR3 has 15 amino acids. Trimming left V 3 bases short and J 6 bases short, with 15 bases between. Written as DNA, the CDR3 is TGTGCCAGCAGTGAGTCTGGGGGCGCGTCCAATGAGCAGTTCTTC. Translated: CASSESGGASNEQFF. The variable domain in full, with the rest retrieved from reference TRBV25-1 and TRBJ2-1, is EADIYQTPRYLVIGTGKKITLECSQTMGHDKMYWYQQDPGMELHLIHYSYGVNSTEKGDLSSESTVSRIRTEHFPLTLESARPSHTSQYLCASSESGGASNEQFFGPGTRLTVL.

The V and J genes are TRBV27 and TRBJ2-1; D may be TRBD2 (6 bases). This CDR3 is 13 amino acids long. Trimming removed 3 bases at V and 8 bases at J, with 11 bases between. Looked up from germline, CDR1 is MNHEY and CDR2 is SMNVEV (reference sequence). CDR3: CASSFQTGDEQFF. CDR3 nucleotide sequence: TGTGCCAGCAGTTTTCAAACGGGGGATGAGCAGTTCTTC.

The genes are TRBV11-3 and TRBJ1-1; 8 nucleotides align to TRBD1. The V and J ends lost 7 bases and 4 bases, in that order; junction bases with no gene match: 11. This CDR3 has 15 residues. Germline V gives CDR1 SGHNT, CDR2 YENEEA. The CDR3 sequence is CASTNQGARPTEAFF. The CDR3 DNA reads TGTGCCAGCACCAACCAGGGGGCGCGACCCACTGAAGCTTTCTTT.

V usage is TRBV12-3 or TRBV12-4 and J usage is TRBJ1-3, with a weak D call TRBD1 (5 bases). The CDR3 consists of 13 residues. V was clipped by 6 bases and J by 15 bases, with 21 bases between them. This CDR3 reads CASSADSAPASYF. CDR3 coding DNA: TGTGCCAGCAGCGCAGACAGTGCACCGGCCTCATATTTT.

The rearrangement joins TRBV5-4 to TRBJ2-2; 8 positions agree with TRBD2. The CDR3 covers 18 residues. Looked up from germline, CDR1 is SGHNT and CDR2 is YYREEE (reference sequence). Germline trimming cut 4 bases from V and 0 bases from J; bases unmatched to any gene: 11. The CDR3 protein is CASSVPGLAGPNTGELFF. The CDR3 DNA reads as TGTGCCAGCAGCGTCCCAGGGTTAGCGGGACCGAACACCGGGGAGCTGTTTTTT. Variable domain in full (rest from reference TRBV5-4 and TRBJ2-2): ETGVTQSPTHLIKTRGQQVTLRCSSQSGHNTVSWYQQALGQGPQFIFQYYREEENGRGNFPPRFSGLQFPNYSSELNVNALELDDSALYLCASSVPGLAGPNTGELFFGEGSRLTVL.

The rearrangement uses TRBV3-1 (or the pseudogene TRBV3-2) and TRBJ2-5, with unresolved D. The V end lost 1 base, the J end lost 1 base, and 7 bases lay between the germline ends. The CDR3 loop spans 14 amino acids. The germline V gene has CDR1 LGHDT and CDR2 YNNKEL (reference sequence). The CDR3: CASSQGVSQETQYF. The CDR3 nucleotides are TGTGCCAGCAGCCAAGGTGTCAGCCAAGAGACCCAGTACTTC.

V and J are TRBV29-1 and TRBJ2-3, with 7 bases matching TRBD2. The CDR3 is made up of 12 amino acids. The J segment lost 8 bases and the V segment lost 6 bases, leaving 8 bases of the junction unmatched. Germline V lookup: CDR1 SQVTM, CDR2 ANQGSEA. The CDR3 spells CSVKYSSGTQYF. The CDR3 region has the DNA TGCAGCGTCAAATATTCTAGCGGTACGCAGTATTTT.

The gene calls are TRBV21-1 and TRBJ2-2; the table's D gene call, TRBD1, was not cross checked with the DNA. TRBV21-1 is shown as a pseudogene. The length of the CDR3 is 17 residues. The CDR3 here is CASSNRQGASGTGELFF. In DNA, the CDR3 is TGTGCCAGCAGCAATCGGCAGGGGGCTAGCGGCACCGGGGAGCTGTTTTTT.

The chain combines TRBV5-1 with TRBJ1-6; TRBD1 matches 9 bases. The length of the CDR3 is 17 residues. The germline CDR1 and CDR2 sequences are SGHRS and YFSETQ. V shed 0 bases and J 14 bases; nucleotides not matched to a gene: 15. The CDR3 sequence: CASSLGTRQGDNSALHF. The CDR3 DNA sequence: TGCGCCAGCAGCTTGGGGACCCGACAGGGGGATAATTCGGCCCTCCACTTT.

The DNA of the CDR3 is TGTGCCAGCAGCCCGCCGGGACTAGCGGGACTGAATGAGCAGTTCTTC. Translation gives CASSPPGLAGLNEQFF. This sequence joins TRBV9 and TRBJ2-1; 13 nucleotides agree with TRBD2. This CDR3 has 16 residues. The V gene's germline CDR1 is SGDLS and CDR2 YYNGEE. Trimming took 4 bases from V and 7 from J; bases not matched to a gene: 8.

The V and J genes are TRBV5-6 and TRBJ1-2, with TRBD1 identical over 7 bases. V shed 4 bases and J 4 bases; nucleotides not matched to a gene: 4. Looked up from germline, CDR1 is SGHDT and CDR2 is YYEEEE. The CDR3 is 13 residues long. The CDR3, as DNA: TGTGCCAGCAGCCAGGGACAGTTCTATGGCTACACCTTC. Amino acid sequence: CASSQGQFYGYTF.

The count of this clone is one. The V gene is TRBV6-1, the J gene TRBJ1-2; TRBD1 matches at 9 bases. The CDR3 spans 14 residues. Germline V gene lookup returns CDR1 MNHNS and CDR2 SASEGT. V trimming: 3 bases; J trimming: 5 bases; junction bases outside the gene matches: 4. CDR3 sequence (DNA): TGTGCCAGCAGTGACGCGGGACAGGGATATGGCTACACCTTC. It translates to CASSDAGQGYGYTF.

The genes are TRBV5-4 and TRBJ1-2; 8 positions agree with TRBD1. Germline V gene lookup returns CDR1 SGHNT and CDR2 YYREEE (reference sequence). V shed 4 bases and J 4 bases; nucleotides not matched to a gene: 6. The CDR3 consists of 14 residues. CDR3 coding DNA: TGTGCCAGCAGCGTCGGACAGGGAGTCTATGGCTACACCTTC. It translates to CASSVGQGVYGYTF.

The V call is TRBV5-4, the J call TRBJ1-1; perhaps TRBD1 as D (5 bases). There are 15 residues in the CDR3. V lost 2 bases and J lost 4, with 15 bases in between. Germline V gives CDR1 SGHNT, CDR2 YYREEE (reference sequence). The CDR3 coding sequence is TGTGCCAGCAGCTTTGCGGGGGGAGGAGGCACTGAAGCTTTCTTT. As protein: CASSFAGGGGTEAFF.

V is TRBV30 and J is TRBJ1-3; tentatively, D is TRBD1 (5 bases). Per the germline V gene, CDR1 is GTSNPN and CDR2 is SVGIG (reference sequence). Trimming cost V 4 bases and J 8 bases, with 21 bases left between them. CDR3 length equals 15 residues. CDR3 sequence (DNA): TGTGCCTGGAAAGGCGACAGTGTACCTGGCCACACCATATATTTT. Translating it yields CAWKGDSVPGHTIYF. Full variable domain (remainder filled in from reference TRBV30 and TRBJ1-3): SQTIHQWPATLVQPVGSPLSLECTVEGTSNPNLYWYRQAAGRGLQLLFYSVGIGQISSEVPQNLSASRPQDRQFILSSKKLLLSDSGFYLCAWKGDSVPGHTIYFGEGSWLTVV.

The rearrangement joins TRBV29-1 to TRBJ1-2; the match to TRBD1 covers 11 bases. Germline V gives CDR1 SQVTM, CDR2 ANQGSEA. Unmatched junction bases numbered 4, after V lost 6 bases and J lost 7 bases. The CDR3 is 12 residues long. The CDR3 loop is CSVGTGGFGYTF. The CDR3 DNA is TGCAGCGTGGGGACAGGGGGGTTTGGCTACACCTTC. Full variable domain (missing parts from reference TRBV29-1 and TRBJ1-2): SAVISQKPSRDICQRGTSLTIQCQVDSQVTMMFWYRQQPGQSLTLIATANQGSEATYESGFVIDKFPISRPNLTFSTLTVSNMSPEDSSIYLCSVGTGGFGYTFGSGTRLTVV.

This sequence joins TRBV6-5 and TRBJ2-1; 16 nucleotides line up with TRBD2. This CDR3 contains 16 residues. Trimming removed 2 bases from V and 9 bases from J; junction bases left unmatched: 4. CDR1 is MNHEY, CDR2 SVGAGI, per germline. This chain's CDR3 is CASSYQGLAGGGEQFF. The CDR3 nucleotides read TGTGCCAGCAGTTACCAGGGACTAGCGGGAGGGGGTGAGCAGTTCTTC.